The next 22 T cell receptor beta chains were all read from a single sample in a study of shared clonotypes between healthy human individuals. Positive CCR7 selection of CD45RO-negative cells yielded the naive CD8 cells, and terminally differentiated effector memory CD45RA+ cells were excluded. TCRdb keeps only in-frame clones here, not all; method: immunoSEQ multiplex PCR. The repertoire holds about 2 million clones, about 95% seen once, with roughly 1.2% in the top ten. Input material: naive CD8+ T cells sorted from blood. These receptor sequences come from a man between 18 and 29 years old in good health.

This sequence joins TRBV27 and TRBJ2-7; D is unclear. Germline V gives CDR1 MNHEY, CDR2 SMNVEV (reference sequence). Between the trimmed V and J ends, which lost 7 bases and 1 base, there was a span of 14 bases. The CDR3 extends over 14 amino acids. CDR3 protein: CASTPSLGSYEQYF. CDR3 nucleotide sequence: TGTGCCAGCACCCCCTCCTTAGGGTCCTACGAGCAGTACTTC.

The chain joins TRBV4-1 to TRBJ2-7, with TRBD2 as a possible D gene (6 bases). Trimming took off 2 bases at V and 0 bases at J, with 11 bases between the two ends. The CDR3 is made up of 15 amino acids. Per the germline V gene, CDR1 is MGHRA and CDR2 is YSYEKL. CDR3 amino acids: CASSQRRDSSYEQYF. Here the CDR3 DNA reads TGCGCCAGCAGCCAAAGGCGGGATAGCTCCTACGAGCAGTACTTC.

This chain links TRBV6-1 with TRBJ2-7; D uncertain. Per the germline V gene, CDR1 is MNHNS and CDR2 is SASEGT. Trimming stripped 3 bases from V and 5 bases from J, with 8 bases between. This CDR3 contains 12 residues. This CDR3 reads CASSDLKDEQYF. For the CDR3, the DNA is TGTGCCAGCAGTGATTTGAAAGACGAGCAGTACTTC.

The genes are TRBV15 and TRBJ2-1; 8 nucleotides match TRBD2. The CDR3 length is 16 residues. Germline CDR1 reads LNHNV; CDR2 reads YYDKDF (reference sequence). V gave up 4 bases and J gave up 8 bases; unmatched junction bases: 13. The CDR3 loop is CATSTGLGHVPDEQFF. In DNA, the CDR3 is TGTGCCACCAGCACGGGACTAGGCCACGTTCCCGATGAGCAGTTCTTC.

The chain uses TRBV27 and TRBJ1-5, with 10 bases that match TRBD1. J gave up 6 bases and V 5 bases, and 4 bases lay outside the gene matches. In germline, CDR1 is MNHEY, CDR2 SMNVEV (reference sequence). This CDR3 comprises 14 residues. The CDR3 coding sequence is TGTGCCAGCAGTCCGCGGACAGGGGGTCAGCCCCAGCATTTT. This encodes CASSPRTGGQPQHF.

J is TRBJ1-1 and V is TRBV18; no reliable D call. The CDR3 contains 14 residues. Germline V gene data show CDR1 as KGHSH and CDR2 as LQKENI. Trimming took 3 bases from V and 3 from J, leaving 11 bases between them. Here the CDR3 reads CASSPWQDYTEAFF. The CDR3 DNA sequence: TGTGCCAGCTCACCGTGGCAGGATTACACTGAAGCTTTCTTT.

The chain has TRBV6-5 and TRBJ2-5, with TRBD2 identical over 7 bases. The CDR3 loop spans 15 amino acids. The J segment lost 2 bases and the V segment lost 2 bases, leaving 5 bases of the junction unmatched. Germline loops: CDR1 MNHEY, CDR2 SVGAGI. DNA of the CDR3: TGTGCCAGCAGTTACCTAGCGGAAAAACAAGAGACCCAGTACTTC. This codes for CASSYLAEKQETQYF.

This chain connects TRBV28 to TRBJ2-7, with 7 positions matching TRBD1. CDR3 length equals 13 residues. Germline V gene data show CDR1 as MDHEN and CDR2 as SYDVKM. V lost 6 bases to trimming and J lost 4 bases; unmatched junction nucleotides: 6. CDR3 coding DNA: TGTGCCAGCAGAGGGACAGATAATTACGAGCAGTACTTC. This gives the protein CASRGTDNYEQYF.

This clone was detected only a few times. Written as DNA, the CDR3 is TGTGCCAGCAGCTCAGGGGGCTTGAACACTGAAGCTTTCTTT. Translation: CASSSGGLNTEAFF. The rearrangement uses TRBV9 and TRBJ1-1; 8 bases line up with TRBD1. This CDR3 spans 14 amino acids. The germline gives CDR1 SGDLS, CDR2 YYNGEE. The J segment lost 0 bases and the V segment lost 4 bases, leaving 2 bases of the junction unmatched. The full variable domain, completed using reference TRBV9 and TRBJ1-1, is DSGVTQTPKHLITATGQRVTLRCSPRSGDLSVYWYQQSLDQGLQFLIQYYNGEERAKGNILERFSAQQFPDLHSELNLSSLELGDSALYFCASSSGGLNTEAFFGQGTRLTVV.

V and J are TRBV27 and TRBJ2-7, with D possibly TRBD1 on 5 matching bases. CDR1 is MNHEY, CDR2 SMNVEV, per germline (reference sequence). The V and J ends lost 3 bases and 6 bases respectively, with 18 bases between them. The length of the CDR3 is 15 residues. CDR3 protein: CASSFFLTDQGEQYF. As DNA, the CDR3 is TGTGCCAGCAGTTTTTTCCTGACGGACCAGGGCGAGCAGTACTTC.

J is TRBJ2-3 and V is TRBV13; 12 bases match TRBD1. V lost 4 bases, J lost 5 bases, and 7 bases stayed unmatched. The CDR3 extends over 16 amino acids. The germline V gene has CDR1 PRHDT and CDR2 FYEKMQ (reference sequence). The CDR3: CASSSGDRGPGDTQYF. CDR3 sequence (DNA): TGTGCCAGCAGCTCGGGGGACAGGGGGCCGGGAGATACGCAGTATTTT. Based on the CDR3 plus reference TRBV13 and TRBJ2-3, the full variable domain is AAGVIQSPRHLIKEKRETATLKCYPIPRHDTVYWYQQGPGQDPQFLISFYEKMQSDKGSIPDRFSAQQFSDYHSELNMSSLELGDSALYFCASSSGDRGPGDTQYFGPGTRLTVL.

This chain connects TRBV4-3 to TRBJ1-3, with D hard to call. CDR1 and CDR2 from the germline V gene are LGHNA and YSLEER. Trimming stripped 1 base from V and 0 bases from J, with 7 bases between. This CDR3 has 15 amino acids. CDR3 protein: CASSQGEASGNTIYF. The DNA for the CDR3 is TGCGCCAGCAGCCAAGGGGAGGCCTCTGGAAACACCATATATTTT.

The gene calls are TRBV28 and TRBJ1-1; maybe TRBD1 (5 bases). V was pared by 3 bases and J by 0 bases, with 17 bases between. The CDR3 is 17 residues long. Germline V gene sequence: CDR1 MDHEN, CDR2 SYDVKM. CDR3: CASSFRGDRALNTEAFF. DNA of the CDR3: TGTGCCAGCAGTTTTCGGGGGGACCGGGCTTTGAACACTGAAGCTTTCTTT.

The V and J genes are TRBV27 and TRBJ2-7; possibly TRBD2 for D (7 bases). Looked up from germline, CDR1 is MNHEY and CDR2 is SMNVEV (reference sequence). The V gene lost 5 bases and the J gene lost 5 bases, with 19 bases spanning the gap. The CDR3 has 15 amino acids. CDR3 residues: CASSPQGRGRDEQYF. The CDR3 coding sequence is TGTGCCAGCAGTCCCCAGGGGCGGGGGAGGGACGAGCAGTACTTC.

The rearrangement joins TRBV27 to TRBJ1-4; D unclear. The CDR3 sequence is 12 residues long. The germline gives CDR1 MNHEY, CDR2 SMNVEV (reference sequence). V lost 6 bases and J 5 bases, leaving 7 bases between the germline ends. This CDR3 reads CASRSGNEKLFF. The CDR3 region has the DNA TGTGCCAGCAGGTCGGGGAATGAAAAACTGTTTTTT.

V and J are TRBV7-3 and TRBJ2-7; D is possibly TRBD2 (6 bases). V was pared by 4 bases and J by 7 bases, with 11 bases between. The germline V gene encodes CDR1 SGHTA and CDR2 FQGTGA. The CDR3 loop spans 12 amino acids. CDR3 coding DNA: TGTGCCAGCAGCTCGAACGGAGGGGAGCAGTACTTC. Encoded protein: CASSSNGGEQYF.

V gene TRBV9 combines with J gene TRBJ2-5; no reliable D call. V lost 0 bases and J 2 bases, leaving 11 bases between the germline ends. The CDR3 totals 15 residues. Germline CDR1 reads SGDLS; CDR2 reads YYNGEE. The CDR3 nucleotides are TGTGCCAGCAGCGTAGATTGGCAGACACAAGAGACCCAGTACTTC. As protein: CASSVDWQTQETQYF.

This chain joins TRBV5-1 and TRBJ2-2; D gene unclear. This CDR3 is 14 amino acids long. Per germline, CDR1 SGHRS and CDR2 YFSETQ. Trimming took off 4 bases at V and 1 base at J, with 8 bases between the two ends. The CDR3 loop reads CASSEWGNTGELFF. The CDR3 DNA follows: TGCGCCAGCAGCGAGTGGGGGAACACCGGGGAGCTGTTTTTT. The entire variable domain, with the rest obtained from reference TRBV5-1 and TRBJ2-2, is as follows: KAGVTQTPRYLIKTRGQQVTLSCSPISGHRSVSWYQQTPGQGLQFLFEYFSETQRNKGNFPGRFSGRQFSNSRSEMNVSTLELGDSALYLCASSEWGNTGELFFGEGSRLTVL.

The chain recombines TRBV14 with TRBJ2-1, with TRBD2 matching 7 bases. J gave up 1 base and V 3 bases, and 9 bases lay outside the gene matches. The CDR3 runs to 17 residues. The germline CDR1 and CDR2 sequences are SGHDN and FVKESK. CDR3 coding DNA: TGTGCCAGCAGCCACCCGTCGACTAGCAGTTCCTACAATGAGCAGTTCTTC. Its protein is CASSHPSTSSSYNEQFF.

In its sample, this clone was seen a few times. The identical CDR3 is also encoded by other nucleotide sequences in the sample. The chain is built from TRBV27 and TRBJ1-1; D is ambiguous. The CDR3 totals 13 residues. The V gene lost 2 bases and the J gene lost 1 base, with 5 bases spanning the gap. Germline CDR1 MNHEY, CDR2 SMNVEV (reference sequence). The CDR3 bases are TGTGCCAGCAGTTTAGTAGGGAACACTGAAGCTTTCTTT. The encoded protein is CASSLVGNTEAFF.

The chain employs TRBV5-5 and TRBJ1-2; 7 nucleotides agree with TRBD1. V gave up 0 bases and J gave up 5 bases; unmatched junction bases: 7. CDR1 is SGHKS and CDR2 is YYEKEE in the germline V gene (reference sequence). There are 15 residues in the CDR3. The CDR3 region is CASSLVVGTAYGYTF. CDR3 nucleotides: TGTGCCAGCAGCTTGGTAGTGGGGACAGCATATGGCTACACCTTC.

V usage is TRBV6-5 and J usage is TRBJ2-5; TRBD1 or TRBD2 may be the D gene (6 bases each). Near its end, the DNA agrees better with TRBJ2-7, so the J call may be wrong. The CDR3 consists of 14 residues. Germline CDR1 and CDR2: MNHEY and SVGAGI. CDR3: CASSDRGLSYEQYF. Here the CDR3 DNA reads TGTGCCAGCAGCGACCGGGGGCTGTCCTACGAGCAGTACTTC.